The clone carrying this TCR beta chain turned up a few times. Its antigen is still unknown. This record comes from a study of identical twins. Findings and limits, study-wide: Models, which agreed with sharing between unrelated individuals, nonetheless underestimated the out-of-frame TCR alpha sharing seen in monozygotic twins. Fewer insertions were carried by abundant cord blood beta clonotypes, but none was seen in memory repertoires.

Trimming took 3 bases from V and 2 from J, leaving 23 bases between them. CDR1 DFQATT and CDR2 SNEGSKA come from the germline V gene (reference sequence). The CDR3 consists of 17 residues. Carrying unique molecular identifiers, the cDNA also gained a universal primer site through template switching. TCRdb fed the 5' RACE reads into MiXCR, producing one record per CDR3 protein. The sample holds hundreds of thousands of distinct CDR3 sequences; approximately 13% are singletons and the top ten take around 1.5%. The sample also formed part of further work on yellow fever vaccine responses in identical twins. This second study notes: Twins' vaccine T cell response reportedly gave the appearance of partial convergence and partial personalization.

The TCR was taken from a woman aged 18-29 years in good health. Sequencing was carried out using PBMCs. The chain has TRBV20-1 and TRBJ2-7; either TRBD1 or TRBD2 may fit D (5 bases each). The CDR3 loop is CSASTRLEGSPTYEQYF. CDR3 sequence (DNA): TGCAGTGCTAGTACCCGCCTTGAGGGGAGCCCGACCTACGAGCAGTACTTC.